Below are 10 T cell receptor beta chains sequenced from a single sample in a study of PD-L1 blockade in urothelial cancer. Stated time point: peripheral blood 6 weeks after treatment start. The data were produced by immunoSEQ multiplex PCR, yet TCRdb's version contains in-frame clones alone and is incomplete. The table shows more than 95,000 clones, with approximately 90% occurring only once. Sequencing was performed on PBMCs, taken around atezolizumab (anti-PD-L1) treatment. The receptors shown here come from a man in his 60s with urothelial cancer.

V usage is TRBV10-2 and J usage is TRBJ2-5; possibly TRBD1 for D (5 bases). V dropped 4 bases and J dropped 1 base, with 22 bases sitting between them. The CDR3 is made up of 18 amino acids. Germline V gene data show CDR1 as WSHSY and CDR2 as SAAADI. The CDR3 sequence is CASSGSRTGPFGQETQYF. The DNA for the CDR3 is TGCGCCAGCAGTGGCAGCCGAACAGGCCCGTTCGGCCAAGAGACCCAGTACTTC.

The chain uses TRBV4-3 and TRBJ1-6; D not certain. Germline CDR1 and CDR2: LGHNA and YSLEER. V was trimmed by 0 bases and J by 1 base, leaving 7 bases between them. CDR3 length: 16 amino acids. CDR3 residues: CASSQDRLSYNSPLHF. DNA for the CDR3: TGCGCCAGCAGCCAAGATCGGTTATCCTATAATTCACCCCTCCACTTT.

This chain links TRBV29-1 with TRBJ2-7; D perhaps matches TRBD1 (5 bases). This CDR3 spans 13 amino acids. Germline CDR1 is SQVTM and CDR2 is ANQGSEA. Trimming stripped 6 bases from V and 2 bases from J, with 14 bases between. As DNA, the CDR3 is TGCAGCGTCCAGGGTCTTTCGGCCTACGAGCAGTACTTC. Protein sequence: CSVQGLSAYEQYF.

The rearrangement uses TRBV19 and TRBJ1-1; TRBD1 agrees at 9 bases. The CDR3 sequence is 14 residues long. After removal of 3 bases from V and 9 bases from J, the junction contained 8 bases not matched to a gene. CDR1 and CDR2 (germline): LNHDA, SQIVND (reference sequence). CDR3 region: CASSMTGGNLKAFF. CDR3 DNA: TGTGCCAGTAGTATGACAGGGGGGAACCTGAAAGCTTTCTTT.

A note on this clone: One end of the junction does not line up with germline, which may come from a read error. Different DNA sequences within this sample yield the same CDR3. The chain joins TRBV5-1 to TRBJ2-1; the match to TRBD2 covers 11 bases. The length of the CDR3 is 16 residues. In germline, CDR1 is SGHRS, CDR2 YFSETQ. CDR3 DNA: TGCGCCAGTAGCTCGACCCGTAGCGGGGGGGCCAATGAGCAGTTCTTC. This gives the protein CASSSTRSGGANEQFF. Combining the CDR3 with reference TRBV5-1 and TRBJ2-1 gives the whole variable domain KAGVTQTPRYLIKTRGQQVTLSCSPISGHRSVSWYQQTPGQGLQFLFEYFSETQRNKGNFPGRFSGRQFSNSRSEMNVSTLELGDSALYLCASSSTRSGGANEQFFGPGTRLTVL.

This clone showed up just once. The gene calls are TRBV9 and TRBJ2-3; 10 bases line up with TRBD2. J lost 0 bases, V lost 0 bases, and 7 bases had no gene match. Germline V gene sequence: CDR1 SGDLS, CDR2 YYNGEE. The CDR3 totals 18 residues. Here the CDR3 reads CASSVDISGGISTDTQYF. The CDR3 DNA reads TGTGCCAGCAGCGTAGATATTAGCGGGGGGATCAGCACAGATACGCAGTATTTT. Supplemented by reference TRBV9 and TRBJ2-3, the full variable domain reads DSGVTQTPKHLITATGQRVTLRCSPRSGDLSVYWYQQSLDQGLQFLIQYYNGEERAKGNILERFSAQQFPDLHSELNLSSLELGDSALYFCASSVDISGGISTDTQYFGPGTRLTVL.

In DNA form, the CDR3 reads TGTGCCAGCAGCCCCAGTGAGGGTATGTCAGATACGCAGTATTTT. It is translated as CASSPSEGMSDTQYF. The chain links TRBV11-2 to TRBJ2-3, with D possibly matching TRBD2 (5 bases). This CDR3 is built from 15 residues. Germline V gene sequence: CDR1 SGHAT, CDR2 FQNNGV. V was trimmed by 5 bases and J by 4 bases, leaving 16 bases between them.

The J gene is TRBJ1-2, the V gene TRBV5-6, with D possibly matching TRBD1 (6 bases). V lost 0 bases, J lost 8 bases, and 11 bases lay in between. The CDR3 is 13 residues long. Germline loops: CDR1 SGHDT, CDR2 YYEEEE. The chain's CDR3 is CASSLATGYGYTF. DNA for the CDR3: TGTGCCAGCAGCTTGGCAACAGGGTACGGCTACACCTTC. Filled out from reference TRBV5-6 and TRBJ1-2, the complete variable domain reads DAGVTQSPTHLIKTRGQQVTLRCSPKSGHDTVSWYQQALGQGPQFIFQYYEEEERQRGNFPDRFSGHQFPNYSSELNVNALLLGDSALYLCASSLATGYGYTFGSGTRLTVV.

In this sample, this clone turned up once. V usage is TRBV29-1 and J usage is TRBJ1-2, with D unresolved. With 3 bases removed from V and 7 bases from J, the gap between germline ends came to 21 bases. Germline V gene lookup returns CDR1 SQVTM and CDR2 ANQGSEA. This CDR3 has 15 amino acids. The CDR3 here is CSVEGGGAGIGGYTF. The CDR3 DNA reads TGCAGCGTTGAGGGTGGAGGCGCGGGAATAGGTGGCTACACCTTC.

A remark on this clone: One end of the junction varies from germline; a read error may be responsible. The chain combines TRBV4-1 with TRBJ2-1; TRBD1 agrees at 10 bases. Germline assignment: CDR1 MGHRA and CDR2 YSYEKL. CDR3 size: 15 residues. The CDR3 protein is CASSPLTGGPNQQFF. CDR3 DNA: TGCGCCAGCAGCCCCTTGACAGGGGGCCCCAATCAGCAGTTCTTC.